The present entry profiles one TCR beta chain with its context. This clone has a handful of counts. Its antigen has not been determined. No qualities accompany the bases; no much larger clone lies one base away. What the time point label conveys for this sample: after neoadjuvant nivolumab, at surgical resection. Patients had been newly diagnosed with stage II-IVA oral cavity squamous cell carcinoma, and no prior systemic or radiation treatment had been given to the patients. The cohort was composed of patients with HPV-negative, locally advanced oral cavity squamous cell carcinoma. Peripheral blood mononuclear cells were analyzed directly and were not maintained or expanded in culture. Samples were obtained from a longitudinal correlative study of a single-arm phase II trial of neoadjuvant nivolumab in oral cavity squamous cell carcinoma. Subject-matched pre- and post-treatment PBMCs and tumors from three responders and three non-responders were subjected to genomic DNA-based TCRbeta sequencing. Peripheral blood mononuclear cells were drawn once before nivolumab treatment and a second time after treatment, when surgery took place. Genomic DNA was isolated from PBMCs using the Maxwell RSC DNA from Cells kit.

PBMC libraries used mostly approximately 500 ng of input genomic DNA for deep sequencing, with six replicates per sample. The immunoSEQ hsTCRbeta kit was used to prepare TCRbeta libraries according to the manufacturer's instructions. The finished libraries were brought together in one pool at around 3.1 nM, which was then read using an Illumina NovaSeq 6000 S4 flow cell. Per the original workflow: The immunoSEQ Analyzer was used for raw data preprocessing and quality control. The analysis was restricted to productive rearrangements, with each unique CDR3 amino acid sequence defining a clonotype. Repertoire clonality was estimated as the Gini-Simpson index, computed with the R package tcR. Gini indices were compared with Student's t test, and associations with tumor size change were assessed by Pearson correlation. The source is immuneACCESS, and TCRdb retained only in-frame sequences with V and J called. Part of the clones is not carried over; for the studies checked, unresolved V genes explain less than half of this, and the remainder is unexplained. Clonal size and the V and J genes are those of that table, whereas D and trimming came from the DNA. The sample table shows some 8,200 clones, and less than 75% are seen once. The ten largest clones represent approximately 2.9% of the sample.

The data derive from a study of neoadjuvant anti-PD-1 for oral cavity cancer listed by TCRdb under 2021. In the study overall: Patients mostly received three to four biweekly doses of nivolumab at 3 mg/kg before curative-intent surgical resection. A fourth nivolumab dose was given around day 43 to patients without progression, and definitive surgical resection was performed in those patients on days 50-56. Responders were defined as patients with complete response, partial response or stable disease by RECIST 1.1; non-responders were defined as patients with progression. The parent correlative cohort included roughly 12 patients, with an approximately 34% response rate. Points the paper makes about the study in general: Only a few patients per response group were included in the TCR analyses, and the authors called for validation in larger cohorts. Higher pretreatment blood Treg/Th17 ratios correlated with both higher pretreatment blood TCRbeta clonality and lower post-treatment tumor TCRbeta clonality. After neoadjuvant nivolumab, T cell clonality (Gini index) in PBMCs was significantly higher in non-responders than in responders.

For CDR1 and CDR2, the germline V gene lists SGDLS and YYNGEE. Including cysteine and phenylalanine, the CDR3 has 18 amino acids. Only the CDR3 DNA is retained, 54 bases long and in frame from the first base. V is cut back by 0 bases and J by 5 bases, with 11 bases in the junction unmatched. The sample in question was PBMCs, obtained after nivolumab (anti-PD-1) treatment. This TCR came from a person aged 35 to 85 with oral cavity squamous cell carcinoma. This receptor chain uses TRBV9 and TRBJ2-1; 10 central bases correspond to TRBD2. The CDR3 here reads CASSVAGTSGAADNEQFF. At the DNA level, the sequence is TGTGCCAGCAGCGTAGCGGGAACTAGCGGGGCGGCTGACAATGAGCAGTTCTTC.